This is a list of T cell receptor beta chains from one sample in a study of blood T cell repertoires in COVID-19. TCRdb's table, derived via immunoSEQ multiplex PCR, lists solely in-frame clones and lacks some. The data hold tens of thousands of clones, with 88% observed a single time. Sequencing was carried out using peripheral blood. These receptors all stem from a human donor in a cohort sampled during active COVID-19. CDR3s include the opening cysteine and the closing phenylalanine or tryptophan. Each record gives: D gene, V gene, clone size, J gene, CDR3 protein, CDR3 DNA. A D gene is named only where the DNA matches it firmly. Rows may omit the clone size; those that give it use once, few, many or a size class.

D: TRBD1; V: TRBV10-2; size: -; J: TRBJ1-5; CDR3: CASRTGQSNQPQHF; DNA: TGCGCCAGCAGGACGGGACAGAGCAATCAGCCCCAGCATTTT
D: TRBD2; V: TRBV10-3; size: -; J: TRBJ2-7; CDR3: CAIRSGGPYEQYF; DNA: TGTGCCATCAGGAGCGGGGGGCCCTACGAGCAGTACTTC
D: TRBD2; V: TRBV5-8; size: -; J: TRBJ2-3; CDR3: CASSIGLAGGQDTQYF; DNA: TGTGCCAGCAGCATCGGACTAGCGGGGGGTCAAGATACGCAGTATTTT
D: -; V: TRBV11-2; size: -; J: TRBJ1-1; CDR3: CASSLGRLPGEAFF; DNA: TGTGCCAGCAGCCTCGGTCGGCTTCCGGGGGAGGCTTTCTTT
D: -; V: TRBV18; size: -; J: TRBJ1-1; CDR3: CASSTNSRTEAFF; DNA: TGTGCCAGCTCAACCAACTCAAGAACTGAAGCTTTCTTT
D: TRBD2; V: TRBV7-6; size: -; J: TRBJ2-1; CDR3: CASSSREGGDEQFF; DNA: TGTGCCAGCAGCTCCCGGGAGGGGGGTGATGAGCAGTTCTTC
D: TRBD2; V: TRBV19; size: -; J: TRBJ2-7; CDR3: CASSTASSGGLYEQYF; DNA: TGTGCCAGTAGTACCGCCTCTAGCGGGGGTCTCTACGAGCAGTACTTC
D: -; V: TRBV24-1; size: -; J: TRBJ1-4; CDR3: CATSDRINRARRKLFF; DNA: TGTGCCACCAGTGACCGAATCAACAGGGCCCGACGGAAACTGTTTTTT
D: TRBD1; V: TRBV5-1; size: -; J: TRBJ2-5; CDR3: CASSLVSRGQETQYF; DNA: TGCGCCAGCAGCTTGGTTTCCAGGGGGCAAGAGACCCAGTACTTC
D: -; V: TRBV6-5; size: -; J: TRBJ1-5; CDR3: CASSYSRGNNQPQHF; DNA: TGTGCCAGCAGTTACTCGAGGGGGAACAATCAGCCCCAGCATTTT
D: -; V: TRBV2; size: -; J: TRBJ1-2; CDR3: CASSVQSRGGYTF; DNA: TGTGCCAGCAGTGTCCAGAGTAGAGGGGGCTACACCTTC
D: TRBD1; V: TRBV18; size: -; J: TRBJ2-1; CDR3: CASSPIPGQAYNEQFF; DNA: TGTGCCAGCTCACCAATACCGGGACAGGCCTACAATGAGCAGTTCTTC
D: -; V: TRBV18; size: -; J: TRBJ1-4; CDR3: CASSRAGSTNEKLFF; DNA: TGTGCCAGCTCACGGGCAGGGTCAACTAATGAAAAACTGTTTTTT
D: TRBD1; V: TRBV4-2; size: few; J: TRBJ1-5; CDR3: CASSLRTGANQPQHF; DNA: TGTGCCAGCAGCCTTAGGACAGGGGCGAATCAGCCCCAGCATTTT
D: -; V: TRBV20-1; size: -; J: TRBJ1-1; CDR3: CRGVMNTEAFF; DNA: TGCAGAGGAGTTATGAACACTGAAGCTTTCTTT
D: TRBD1; V: TRBV11-2; size: -; J: TRBJ2-7; CDR3: CASSFPGQGMYEQYF; DNA: TGTGCCAGCAGCTTCCCGGGACAGGGAATGTACGAGCAGTACTTC
D: -; V: TRBV3-1/TRBV3-2; size: -; J: TRBJ2-2; CDR3: CASSRWSANTGELFF; DNA: TGTGCCAGCAGCCGTTGGTCAGCGAACACCGGGGAGCTGTTTTTT
D: TRBD1; V: TRBV5-4; size: once; J: TRBJ2-7; CDR3: CASSLGQVASYEQYF; DNA: TGTGCCAGCAGCCTGGGACAGGTCGCCTCCTACGAGCAGTACTTC
D: TRBD1; V: TRBV5-1; size: -; J: TRBJ2-5; CDR3: CASSGWTGGGETQYF; DNA: TGCGCCAGCAGCGGATGGACAGGGGGAGGAGAGACCCAGTACTTC
D: -; V: TRBV19; size: -; J: TRBJ2-1; CDR3: CASRIQGGTEQFF; DNA: TGTGCCAGTAGGATACAAGGGGGTACTGAGCAGTTCTTC
D: -; V: TRBV12-2; size: -; J: TRBJ1-5; CDR3: CASRGREDQPQHF; DNA: TGTGCAAGTCGCGGCCGAGAGGATCAGCCCCAGCATTTT
D: TRBD2; V: TRBV2; size: -; J: TRBJ2-1; CDR3: CASRRLAGGYEQFF; DNA: TGTGCCAGCAGGAGACTAGCGGGCGGCTATGAGCAGTTCTTC
D: -; V: TRBV5-1; size: -; J: TRBJ2-7; CDR3: CASSLARGSGEQYF; DNA: TGCGCCAGCAGCTTGGCCAGGGGTTCGGGGGAGCAGTACTTC
D: -; V: TRBV18; size: -; J: TRBJ1-4; CDR3: CASSRTDSAGLFF; DNA: TGTGCCAGCTCCCGGACGGACTCTGCGGGGCTGTTTTTT
D: TRBD1; V: TRBV14; size: medium-sized; J: TRBJ1-6; CDR3: CASSSGTAKGSPLHF; DNA: TGTGCCAGCAGCTCCGGGACAGCTAAGGGCTCACCCCTCCACTTT
D: -; V: TRBV7-9; size: few; J: TRBJ2-3; CDR3: CASSDQGDTQYF; DNA: TGTGCCAGCAGCGATCAGGGAGATACGCAGTATTTT
D: -; V: TRBV27; size: -; J: TRBJ1-6; CDR3: CASSSRFEGSPLHF; DNA: TGTGCCAGCAGTTCCAGGTTCGAGGGTTCACCCCTCCACTTT
D: -; V: TRBV10-1; size: few; J: TRBJ2-1; CDR3: CASSELVSSYNEQFF; DNA: TGCGCCAGCAGTGAGTTGGTGAGCTCCTACAATGAGCAGTTCTTC
D: -; V: TRBV27; size: -; J: TRBJ1-4; CDR3: CASSLTGLREKLFF; DNA: TGTGCCAGCAGTTTAACAGGGTTGCGGGAAAAACTGTTTTTT
D: -; V: TRBV11-2; size: once; J: TRBJ2-3; CDR3: CASSLRTGTDTQYF; DNA: TGTGCCAGCAGCTTACGAACAGGCACAGATACGCAGTATTTT
D: TRBD1; V: TRBV6-5; size: -; J: TRBJ2-7; CDR3: CASRAGQGRSYEQYF; DNA: TGTGCCAGCAGAGCCGGACAGGGGAGATCCTACGAGCAGTACTTC
D: TRBD2; V: TRBV19; size: few; J: TRBJ2-3; CDR3: CASSIEAGVGSDTQYF; DNA: TGTGCCAGTAGTATAGAGGCGGGAGTAGGTTCAGATACGCAGTATTTT
D: -; V: TRBV7-9; size: few; J: TRBJ1-6; CDR3: CASSFGQTYNSPLHF; DNA: TGTGCCAGCAGCTTCGGACAGACCTATAATTCACCCCTCCACTTT
D: -; V: TRBV2; size: -; J: TRBJ2-1; CDR3: CASIQLPSSYNEQFF; DNA: TGTGCCAGCATACAGCTCCCAAGCTCCTACAATGAGCAGTTCTTC
D: TRBD1; V: TRBV6-5; size: -; J: TRBJ1-1; CDR3: CASRPQGRNTEAFF; DNA: TGTGCCAGCAGGCCACAGGGGAGGAACACTGAAGCTTTCTTT
D: TRBD1; V: TRBV18; size: -; J: TRBJ1-4; CDR3: CASSRDSGTGVEKLFF; DNA: TGTGCCAGCTCACGAGACTCCGGGACAGGGGTTGAAAAACTGTTTTTT
D: TRBD2; V: TRBV28; size: -; J: TRBJ2-1; CDR3: CASLPLAGGSYNEQFF; DNA: TGTGCCAGCTTACCTCTAGCGGGAGGGAGTTACAATGAGCAGTTCTTC
D: -; V: TRBV11-2; size: -; J: TRBJ1-1; CDR3: CASSLDLAATEAFF; DNA: TGTGCCAGCAGCTTAGATCTAGCAGCTACTGAAGCTTTCTTT
D: -; V: TRBV5-6; size: -; J: TRBJ1-2; CDR3: CASSLVGRVRNGYTF; DNA: TGTGCCAGCAGCTTGGTGGGCAGGGTGAGGAATGGCTACACCTTC
D: -; V: TRBV7-3; size: -; J: TRBJ1-6; CDR3: CASSFQLNSPLHF; DNA: TGTGCCAGCAGCTTCCAGTTGAATTCACCCCTCCACTTT
D: -; V: TRBV7-2; size: -; J: TRBJ1-6; CDR3: CASSLWRESPLHF; DNA: TGTGCCAGCAGCTTATGGCGGGAATCACCCCTCCACTTT
D: -; V: TRBV7-8; size: -; J: TRBJ1-5; CDR3: CASSLAGASNQPQHF; DNA: TGTGCCAGCAGCTTAGCTGGGGCGAGCAATCAGCCCCAGCATTTT
D: -; V: TRBV6-5; size: -; J: TRBJ2-3; CDR3: CASSYSYSGSTDTQYF; DNA: TGTGCCAGCAGTTACTCGTACTCAGGGAGCACAGATACGCAGTATTTT
D: -; V: TRBV9; size: -; J: TRBJ2-1; CDR3: CASSPHLRGGYNEQFF; DNA: TGTGCCAGCAGCCCCCACTTGAGGGGGGGCTACAATGAGCAGTTCTTC
D: -; V: TRBV5-6; size: -; J: TRBJ2-5; CDR3: CASSRQGGGSETQYF; DNA: TGTGCCAGCAGCCGTCAAGGGGGGGGGTCGGAGACCCAGTACTTC
D: -; V: TRBV7-9; size: -; J: TRBJ2-3; CDR3: CASRPPGGTDTQYF; DNA: TGTGCCAGCAGGCCCCCCGGGGGAACAGATACGCAGTATTTT
D: -; V: TRBV12-3/TRBV12-4; size: -; J: TRBJ2-5; CDR3: CASRVDRQGTQYF; DNA: TGTGCCAGCAGGGTTGACAGGCAAGGGACCCAGTACTTC
D: TRBD1; V: TRBV6-5; size: -; J: TRBJ1-6; CDR3: CASSQRGRGSPLHF; DNA: TGTGCCAGCAGCCAAAGGGGGCGCGGATCACCCCTCCACTTT
D: -; V: TRBV7-9; size: -; J: TRBJ2-3; CDR3: CASSLGSVTDTQYF; DNA: TGTGCCAGCAGCTTAGGTAGTGTCACAGATACGCAGTATTTT
D: TRBD1; V: TRBV25-1; size: -; J: TRBJ2-7; CDR3: CASSGGQGTYEQYF; DNA: TGTGCCAGCAGTGGGGGACAGGGAACCTACGAGCAGTACTTC
D: TRBD1; V: TRBV24-1; size: -; J: TRBJ2-1; CDR3: CATSDPGTGDNEQFF; DNA: TGTGCCACCAGTGACCCCGGGACAGGGGACAATGAGCAGTTCTTC
D: -; V: TRBV10-1; size: once; J: TRBJ2-1; CDR3: CASGTNSYNEQFF; DNA: TGCGCCAGCGGGACAAACTCCTACAATGAGCAGTTCTTC
D: -; V: TRBV11-2; size: -; J: TRBJ2-5; CDR3: CASSFALGAETQYF; DNA: TGTGCCAGCAGCTTTGCCTTGGGCGCCGAGACCCAGTACTTC
D: -; V: TRBV7-9; size: -; J: TRBJ2-7; CDR3: CASKPETDSYEQYF; DNA: TGTGCCAGCAAACCTGAGACAGACTCCTACGAGCAGTACTTC
D: -; V: TRBV5-8; size: -; J: TRBJ1-5; CDR3: CASSLAGGPQHF; DNA: TGTGCCAGCAGCTTGGCCGGGGGGCCCCAGCATTTT
D: -; V: TRBV18; size: -; J: TRBJ2-3; CDR3: CASSSSGPRGTDTQYF; DNA: TGTGCCAGCTCATCCTCGGGTCCCCGGGGCACAGATACGCAGTATTTT
D: TRBD1; V: TRBV11-2; size: -; J: TRBJ2-7; CDR3: CASSPEGQGRGEQYF; DNA: TGTGCCAGCAGCCCGGAGGGACAGGGTCGTGGCGAGCAGTACTTC
D: -; V: TRBV2; size: -; J: TRBJ1-6; CDR3: CASSPWAATSYNSPLHF; DNA: TGTGCCAGCAGCCCCTGGGCAGCTACCTCCTATAATTCACCCCTCCACTTT
D: TRBD1; V: TRBV19; size: once; J: TRBJ2-7; CDR3: CASSQGLGQSEQYF; DNA: TGTGCCAGTAGCCAAGGGTTGGGACAGAGCGAGCAGTACTTC